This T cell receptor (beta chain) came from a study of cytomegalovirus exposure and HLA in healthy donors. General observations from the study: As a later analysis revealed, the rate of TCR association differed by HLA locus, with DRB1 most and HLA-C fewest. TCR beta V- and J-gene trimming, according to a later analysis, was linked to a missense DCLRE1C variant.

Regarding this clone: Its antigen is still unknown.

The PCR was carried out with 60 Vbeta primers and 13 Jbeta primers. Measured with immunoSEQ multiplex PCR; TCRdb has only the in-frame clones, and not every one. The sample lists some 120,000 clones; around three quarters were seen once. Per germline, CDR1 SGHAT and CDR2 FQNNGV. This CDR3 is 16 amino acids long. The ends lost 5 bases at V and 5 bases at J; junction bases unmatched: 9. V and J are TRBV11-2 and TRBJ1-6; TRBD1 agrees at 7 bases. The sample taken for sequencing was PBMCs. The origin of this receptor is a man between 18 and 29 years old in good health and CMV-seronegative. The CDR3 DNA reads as TGTGCCAGCAGCCAAACTGGGACAGTGAATAATTCACCCCTCCACTTT. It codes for CASSQTGTVNNSPLHF.